Shown below are 16 T cell receptor beta chains from a single sample sequenced in a study of shared clonotypes between healthy human individuals. The method was immunoSEQ multiplex PCR; TCRdb's version includes in-frame clones alone and lacks a portion of them. The data contain over 2 million clones, roughly 90% of them singletons. Material for sequencing was naive CD4+ T cells from PBMCs. Subset reported: CD45RA+ positively selected. The receptor source for this set is a man aged 18 to 30 in good health. Some clones in this sample may be carry-over from other donors' samples.

J is TRBJ1-2 and V is TRBV5-1; D uncertain. V was pared by 0 bases and J by 4 bases, with 10 bases between. The CDR3 runs to 14 residues. Looked up from germline, CDR1 is SGHRS and CDR2 is YFSETQ. The CDR3 DNA follows: TGCGCCAGCAGCTTGGTCCCGGACGGCTATGGCTACACCTTC. It yields the protein CASSLVPDGYGYTF.

The chain employs TRBV7-3 and TRBJ2-2, with D perhaps matching TRBD1 or TRBD2 (5 bases each). Per the germline V gene, CDR1 is SGHTA and CDR2 is FQGTGA. CDR3 length equals 16 residues. The V end lost 5 bases, the J end lost 2 bases, and 15 bases lay between the germline ends. The DNA for the CDR3 is TGTGCCAGCAGCCCACGAGGGACCATCAACACCGGGGAGCTGTTTTTT. Protein: CASSPRGTINTGELFF. The full variable domain, completed using reference TRBV7-3 and TRBJ2-2, is GAGVSQTPSNKVTEKGKYVELRCDPISGHTALYWYRQSLGQGPEFLIYFQGTGAADDSGLPNDRFFAVRPEGSVSTLKIQRTERGDSAVYLCASSPRGTINTGELFFGEGSRLTVL.

Worth noting for this clone: At one of its ends the junction is not consistent with the germline gene, which may arise from a read error. V usage is TRBV5-1 and J usage is TRBJ2-7; no clear D gene. The CDR3 runs to 14 residues. Germline assignment: CDR1 SGHRS and CDR2 YFSETQ. The chain's CDR3 is CASSLEWSSYERYF. As DNA, the CDR3 is TGCGCCAGCAGCTTGGAGTGGAGTTCCTACGAGCGGTACTTC.

On this clone: The same CDR3 can be traced to other DNA sequences in this sample. The genes are TRBV20-1 and TRBJ2-1; D unresolved. This CDR3 has 10 residues. Germline loops: CDR1 DFQATT, CDR2 SNEGSKA (reference sequence). The CDR3 bases are TGCAGCGCTTCTAACAATGAGCAGTTCTTC. It yields the protein CSASNNEQFF.

V is TRBV11-3 and J is TRBJ2-1, with 9 positions matching TRBD1. Per germline, CDR1 SGHNT and CDR2 YENEEA. Trimming cost V 3 bases and J 2 bases; bases outside gene matches: 2. The CDR3 length is 15 residues. CDR3 bases: TGTGCCAGCAGCTTGCGGGACAGGGCCTACAATGAGCAGTTCTTC. The encoded protein is CASSLRDRAYNEQFF.

The chain carries TRBV5-1 and TRBJ2-1; 13 bases are shared with TRBD2. The CDR3 loop spans 14 amino acids. Germline loops: CDR1 SGHRS, CDR2 YFSETQ. The ends lost 4 bases at V and 10 bases at J; junction bases unmatched: 5. The CDR3 is CASSLTSGRIEQFF. CDR3 DNA: TGCGCCAGCAGCCTGACTAGCGGGAGGATCGAGCAGTTCTTC. Filled out from reference TRBV5-1 and TRBJ2-1, the complete variable domain reads KAGVTQTPRYLIKTRGQQVTLSCSPISGHRSVSWYQQTPGQGLQFLFEYFSETQRNKGNFPGRFSGRQFSNSRSEMNVSTLELGDSALYLCASSLTSGRIEQFFGPGTRLTVL.

The chain joins TRBV9 to TRBJ1-2; 8 bases fit TRBD1. Germline CDR1 SGDLS, CDR2 YYNGEE. The junction had 11 bases not matched to a gene; V was cut back by 2 bases and J by 8 bases. This CDR3 is 15 amino acids long. In nucleotides, the CDR3 is TGTGCCAGCAGCGTTGACTTGGATTGGACAGGGGGCTACACCTTC. This translates into CASSVDLDWTGGYTF.

This chain uses TRBV9 with TRBJ2-3, with D possibly matching TRBD2 (6 bases). CDR3 length equals 19 residues. CDR1 is SGDLS and CDR2 is YYNGEE in the germline V gene. V was shortened by 0 bases and J by 0 bases, with 20 bases between the two germline ends. In DNA form, the CDR3 reads TGTGCCAGCAGCGTAGCAGGGACTCTCCCCCACTCTAGCACAGATACGCAGTATTTT. Amino acid sequence: CASSVAGTLPHSSTDTQYF.

Note on this clone: No DNA is shown, since the ends of the CDR3 on it are uncertain; the CDR3 is the one TCRdb lists. The genes are TRBV25-1 and TRBJ2-7. The CDR3 adds up to 13 amino acids, both ends counted. Germline V gene data show CDR1 as MGHDK and CDR2 as SYGVNS. The CDR3: CASSEVGGGTPYF.

The chain employs TRBV15 and TRBJ1-3; D is undetermined. Germline loops: CDR1 LNHNV, CDR2 YYDKDF (reference sequence). The ends were cut back, 1 base at V and 0 bases at J, with 13 bases in the middle. This CDR3 is built from 17 residues. DNA of the CDR3: TGTGCCACCAGCAGAGGCGGCACGGGCAACTCTGGAAACACCATATATTTT. This encodes CATSRGGTGNSGNTIYF. The full variable domain, in which reference TRBV15 and TRBJ1-3 provide the parts outside the CDR3, is DAMVIQNPRYQVTQFGKPVTLSCSQTLNHNVMYWYQQKSSQAPKLLFHYYDKDFNNEADTPDNFQSRRPNTSFCFLDIRSPGLGDTAMYLCATSRGGTGNSGNTIYFGEGSWLTVV.

V usage is TRBV6-5 and J usage is TRBJ1-1; TRBD1 is a possible D gene (5 bases). The germline V and J ends were trimmed by 6 bases and 11 bases, with 19 bases remaining between them. The CDR3 spans 13 residues. CDR1 and CDR2 from the germline V gene are MNHEY and SVGAGI. The CDR3 bases are TGTGCCAGCAGCCTGGACGGGTTGGGGGACGCTTTCTTT. As protein: CASSLDGLGDAFF.

The J gene is TRBJ2-5, the V gene TRBV9; D is perhaps TRBD1 (7 bases). Trimming shortened V by 3 bases and J by 5 bases, and 11 bases separated the two germline ends. The germline V gene encodes CDR1 SGDLS and CDR2 YYNGEE. The CDR3 contains 13 residues. DNA for the CDR3: TGTGCCAGCAGCGCAGGGGGGACGGAGACCCAGTACTTC. Translation gives CASSAGGTETQYF.

This chain uses TRBV4-3 with TRBJ1-5, with a possible D match to TRBD1 (5 bases). Between the trimmed V and J ends, which lost 1 base and 6 bases, there was a span of 13 bases. This CDR3 comprises 15 residues. Germline V gene lookup returns CDR1 LGHNA and CDR2 YSLEER. In nucleotides, the CDR3 is TGCGCCAGCAGCCAAGGGGGCAGGGTGGGTCAGCCCCAGCATTTT. Encoded protein: CASSQGGRVGQPQHF.

The gene calls are TRBV5-5 and TRBJ1-5, with 9 positions matching TRBD1. Germline CDR1 is SGHKS and CDR2 is YYEKEE (reference sequence). The CDR3 runs 14 residues. The junction had 7 bases not matched to a gene; V was cut back by 4 bases and J by 8 bases. This chain's CDR3 is CASSRGQGFEPQHF. In DNA form, the CDR3 reads TGTGCCAGCAGCCGGGGACAGGGTTTTGAGCCCCAGCATTTT.

The V and J genes are TRBV5-4 and TRBJ1-4; no definite D call. The CDR3 extends over 17 amino acids. The germline gives CDR1 SGHNT, CDR2 YYREEE (reference sequence). Trimming took 0 bases from V and 3 from J, leaving 15 bases between them. DNA for the CDR3: TGTGCCAGCAGCTTGGCGGGGTCCCAGGCCCCTAATGAAAAACTGTTTTTT. Translation: CASSLAGSQAPNEKLFF.

The DNA for the CDR3 is TGTGCCAGCAGTGAGATGATGGCGGGAGTAAGCGAGCAGTACTTC. Translated: CASSEMMAGVSEQYF. V usage is TRBV2 and J usage is TRBJ2-7; 7 positions match TRBD2. Germline CDR1 and CDR2: SNHLY and FYNNEI. The ends lost 3 bases at V and 6 bases at J; junction bases unmatched: 11. The CDR3 extends over 15 amino acids.